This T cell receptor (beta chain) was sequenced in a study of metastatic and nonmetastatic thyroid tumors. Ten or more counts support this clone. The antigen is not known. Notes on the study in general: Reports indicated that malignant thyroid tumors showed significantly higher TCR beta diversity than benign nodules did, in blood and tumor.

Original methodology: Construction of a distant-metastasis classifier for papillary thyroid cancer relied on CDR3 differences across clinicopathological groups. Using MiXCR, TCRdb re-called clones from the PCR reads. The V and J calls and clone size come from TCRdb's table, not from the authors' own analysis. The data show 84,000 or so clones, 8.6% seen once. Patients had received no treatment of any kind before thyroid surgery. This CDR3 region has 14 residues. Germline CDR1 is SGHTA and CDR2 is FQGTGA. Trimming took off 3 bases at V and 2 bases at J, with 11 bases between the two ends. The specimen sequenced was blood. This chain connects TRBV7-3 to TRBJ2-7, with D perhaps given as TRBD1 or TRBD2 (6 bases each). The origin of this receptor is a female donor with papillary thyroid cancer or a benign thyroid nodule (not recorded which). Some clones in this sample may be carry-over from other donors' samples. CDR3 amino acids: CASSFGGGPYEQYF. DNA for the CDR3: TGTGCCAGCAGCTTTGGAGGGGGACCCTACGAGCAGTACTTC.